The T cell receptor beta chain described here comes from a study of CD8+CD57+ T cells in acquired aplastic anemia. Study as a whole: DNA per sorted CD4+ or CD8+ sample ranged roughly 0.18 to 30 ug, averaging roughly 3.3 ug. Points from the study as a whole: Controls and patients did not differ significantly in CD8+ Simpson's diversity. Patients and controls turned out to have some 30 CD8+ CDR3 sequences in common.

The use of genomic DNA as template underpinned the TCR beta VDJ and CDR3 profiling. MiXCR, applied by TCRdb to the reads, yields one record per CDR3 protein. In the table there are about 120,000 distinct CDR3 sequences, over 55% of which are singletons. The CDR3 contains 14 residues. Germline-derived CDR1 and CDR2 are LNHDA and SQIVND (reference sequence). Trimming shortened V by 3 bases and J by 3 bases, and 11 bases separated the two germline ends. As concerns this clonotype: Antigen specificity is unknown.

Patients chosen for sequencing had shown CD8+CD57+ cell expansion by flow cytometry. Every patient presented with severe acquired aplastic anemia. This sequence joins TRBV19 and TRBJ1-1, with no clear D. The sequence was obtained from a human donor with aplastic anemia. Sequencing input: sorted CD4+, CD8+, or CD8+CD57+ T cells (not recorded which) from PBMCs. This chain's CDR3 is CASSIGSYYTEAFF. Here the CDR3 DNA reads TGTGCCAGTAGTATCGGCAGCTACTACACTGAAGCTTTCTTT.